This T cell receptor beta chain was sequenced during a study of early T cells in non-severe SARS-CoV-2 infection. Study as a whole: Whole-blood bulk RNA, unsorted, was sequenced, and chains were unpaired. Findings and limits, study-wide: Anti-spike CD8 responses were favored by VDJdb matching, which missed private and CD4 specificities.

CDR3 size: 13 residues. Trimming cost V 7 bases and J 6 bases; bases outside gene matches: 5. Per germline, CDR1 LNHDA and CDR2 SQIVND (reference sequence). With respect to this clonotype: Its matching antigen is unknown.

In the library, individual cDNA molecules carried attached unique molecular identifiers. TCRdb independently ran MiXCR on the 5' RACE reads; one entry per CDR3 protein. This table holds nearly 45,000 distinct CDR3 sequences, roughly 11% found once. The chain uses TRBV19 and TRBJ2-2, with TRBD1 identical over 7 bases. Sequencing was done on a sample of whole blood. This TCR came from an adult who was a healthcare worker with PCR-confirmed SARS-CoV-2 infection or an uninfected control (not recorded which). The CDR3: CASTGQGAGELFF. In DNA, the CDR3 is TGTGCCAGTACCGGGCAGGGGGCCGGGGAGCTGTTTTTT.